The clone carrying this T cell receptor beta chain occurred many times. Antigen specificity is unknown. Attachment of unique molecular identifiers was made to individual cDNA molecules. Via MiXCR, TCRdb re-called the 5' RACE reads, giving one row per CDR3 protein. The table shows more than 20,000 distinct CDR3 sequences, with over 5.5% occurring only once. The data were obtained in a study of early T cells in non-severe SARS-CoV-2 infection. Notes on the study in general: VDJdb matching favored anti-spike CD8 responses, missing private and CD4 specificities.

Germline-derived CDR1 and CDR2 are LGHNA and YSLEER. The CDR3 is made up of 15 amino acids. J lost 3 bases, V lost 1 base, and 3 bases had no gene match. The TCR sequence derives from an adult who was a healthcare worker with PCR-confirmed SARS-CoV-2 infection or an uninfected control (not recorded which). This chain connects TRBV4-3 to TRBJ1-2; 9 nucleotides match TRBD1. The sample here was whole blood, taken at baseline. CDR3 DNA sequence: TGCGCCAGCAGCCAAGGACAGGGGGGCTACTATGGCTACACCTTC. Amino acid sequence: CASSQGQGGYYGYTF.